This T cell receptor beta chain was profiled in a study of beta chain features in type 1 diabetes. Study as a whole: Sorted cells examined across all samples numbered approximately 100 million. Notes on the study in general: For Type 1 diabetes patients, all four CD4+ subsets carried TCRB CDR3s that were moderately but significantly shorter. Whether HLA type influences TCRB rearrangement remained unresolved here. Patients' naive, central memory and regulatory TCRB repertoires appeared more alike than those of healthy donors.

Reverse transcribing all isolated RNA meant expressed TCRB transcripts were sequenced. Some clones are missing from TCRdb's copy, which holds only in-frame ones; the method was immunoSEQ multiplex PCR. The data contain about 240,000 clones, about 15% of them singletons. The CDR3 has 14 residues. With 1 base removed from V and 4 bases from J, the gap between germline ends came to 8 bases. Per the germline V gene, CDR1 is MGHRA and CDR2 is YSYEKL. This clone was counted between two and nine times. Its antigen remains unidentified. The chain joins TRBV4-1 to TRBJ2-1; D unclear. The sample comprised naive CD4+ T cells from blood. The clonotype originates from a man aged 25 to 40 with type 1 diabetes. The DNA of the CDR3 is TGCGCCAGCAGCCAAGGTACACAGTACAATGAGCAGTTCTTC. It yields the protein CASSQGTQYNEQFF.